This TCR beta chain is from a study of cytomegalovirus exposure and HLA in healthy donors. Whole-study findings and limits: The authors reported that TCR beta sequences could predict HLA-A and HLA-B alleles. These predictions were accurate for most subjects in the first cohort.

Regarding this clone: Its antigen is currently unknown.

Trimming stripped 3 bases from V and 2 bases from J, with 11 bases between. The CDR3 length is 14 residues. Germline lookup yields CDR1 SGHRS and CDR2 YFSETQ. Amplification used 60 Vbeta primers and 13 Jbeta primers. Assay used: immunoSEQ multiplex PCR; TCRdb lists only in-frame clones, some missing. The sample lists approximately 120,000 clones, around three quarters occurring once. This TCR was recovered from a woman aged 55 to 70 in good health and CMV-seropositive. The sequenced sample was PBMCs. V and J are TRBV5-1 and TRBJ1-2, with D maybe TRBD1 (6 bases). The CDR3 sequence: CASSSSTGNYGYTF. The CDR3 nucleotides read TGCGCCAGCAGCTCATCGACAGGAAACTATGGCTACACCTTC.